The next 22 T cell receptor beta chains were all read from a single sample in a study of T-cell memory formation after mild COVID-19. TCRdb reprocessed the 5' RACE reads with MiXCR, giving one entry per CDR3 protein. The profile covers about 400,000 distinct CDR3 sequences, with 23% appearing a single time and 10% to 15% taken by the ten largest. Sample: PBMCs or a T cell subset sorted from them (not recorded which). The receptors come from an adult woman who had mild COVID-19 (a few samples of this study predate the infection). Cell type and time point are not known.

CDR3 nucleotides: TGTGCCAGCAGCTCAGACAGGGCCCATGACTACGAGCAGTACTTC. This gives the protein CASSSDRAHDYEQYF. The genes are TRBV5-6 and TRBJ2-7; 7 nucleotides line up with TRBD1. The junction had 9 bases not matched to a gene; V was cut back by 3 bases and J by 3 bases. CDR3 length: 15 residues. Germline V gene sequence: CDR1 SGHDT, CDR2 YYEEEE.

The chain employs TRBV14 and TRBJ2-5; 7 bases are shared with TRBD2. This CDR3 has 18 residues. V gave up 0 bases and J gave up 5 bases; unmatched junction bases: 15. CDR1 and CDR2 (germline): SGHDN, FVKESK. The CDR3, as DNA: TGTGCCAGCAGCCAAGAGGGCAAGACTAGCAGGCGTATTGAGACCCAGTACTTC. It encodes CASSQEGKTSRRIETQYF.

This clonotype has more than one count but fewer than ten. V usage is TRBV2 and J usage is TRBJ2-3; D not resolved. The V and J ends lost 8 bases and 1 base respectively, with 4 bases between them. The CDR3 extends over 11 amino acids. Germline V lookup: CDR1 SNHLY, CDR2 FYNNEI. The CDR3: CASGGTDTQYF. As DNA, the CDR3 is TGTGCCAGCGGGGGCACAGATACGCAGTATTTT.

This clonotype has a handful of counts. Here the CDR3 reads CASSHENTDTQYF. DNA of the CDR3: TGTGCCAGCAGCCACGAGAACACAGATACGCAGTATTTT. This chain uses TRBV3-1 with TRBJ2-3; D is uncertain. In germline, CDR1 is LGHDT, CDR2 YNNKEL (reference sequence). The CDR3 runs to 13 residues. V lost 3 bases and J lost 2, with 6 bases in between.

This chain uses TRBV18 with TRBJ2-3, with TRBD1 identical over 7 bases. Germline V gene data show CDR1 as KGHSH and CDR2 as LQKENI. V gave up 4 bases and J gave up 6 bases; unmatched junction bases: 4. The CDR3 sequence is 13 residues long. CDR3: CASSLKQGDTQYF. CDR3 sequence (DNA): TGTGCCAGCTCACTTAAACAGGGGGATACGCAGTATTTT.

The chain uses TRBV24-1 and TRBJ2-5; 14 nucleotides match TRBD2. The CDR3 spans 16 residues. Germline assignment: CDR1 KGHDR and CDR2 SFDVKD. Losses at the gene ends were 3 bases for V and 9 bases for J; bases not matched to a gene: 8. CDR3 region: CATSDPGLAGVESQYF. CDR3 DNA sequence: TGTGCCACCAGTGATCCGGGACTAGCGGGAGTGGAGTCCCAGTACTTC.

The V call is TRBV3-1, the J call TRBJ2-3; no clear D. From germline, CDR1 is LGHDT and CDR2 YNNKEL (reference sequence). The length of the CDR3 is 16 residues. V was pared by 0 bases and J by 0 bases, with 10 bases between. This chain's CDR3 is CASSQDERGSTDTQYF. The CDR3 nucleotides are TGTGCCAGCAGCCAAGACGAACGAGGAAGCACAGATACGCAGTATTTT.

This clonotype turned up a few times. The gene calls are TRBV6-5 and TRBJ2-5; TRBD2 aligns across 9 bases. V trimming: 4 bases; J trimming: 3 bases; junction bases outside the gene matches: 9. CDR3 length: 16 residues. From germline, CDR1 is MNHEY and CDR2 SVGAGI. CDR3 in DNA: TGTGCCAGCAGTTCACTTATAGCGGGGGTGGAAGAGACCCAGTACTTC. Translation gives CASSSLIAGVEETQYF.

This clonotype was seen repeatedly, ten times or more. The V and J genes are TRBV12-3 or TRBV12-4 and TRBJ2-7; 7 nucleotides align to TRBD2. The V and J ends lost 5 bases and 4 bases, in that order; junction bases with no gene match: 8. The CDR3 consists of 14 residues. The CDR3 loop reads CASSPGGLLYEQYF. CDR3 coding DNA: TGTGCCAGCAGTCCGGGGGGACTTCTATACGAGCAGTACTTC.

This chain connects TRBV29-1 to TRBJ2-7, with 10 bases lining up with TRBD2. The CDR3 has 15 residues. V trimming: 1 base; J trimming: 1 base; junction bases outside the gene matches: 4. From germline, CDR1 is SQVTM and CDR2 ANQGSEA. The CDR3, as DNA: TGCAGCGTTGAAGTTTGGACTAGCGGTTCCTACGAGCAGTACTTC. Translation gives CSVEVWTSGSYEQYF.

The chain is built from TRBV29-1 and TRBJ1-2; 9 bases fit TRBD1. The CDR3 sequence is 12 residues long. Unmatched junction bases numbered 4, after V lost 4 bases and J lost 7 bases. Germline V gives CDR1 SQVTM, CDR2 ANQGSEA. The CDR3 sequence is CSVVQGAGGYTF. The DNA of the CDR3 is TGCAGCGTTGTACAGGGGGCCGGTGGCTACACCTTC. Full variable domain (outside the CDR3, taken from reference TRBV29-1 and TRBJ1-2): SAVISQKPSRDICQRGTSLTIQCQVDSQVTMMFWYRQQPGQSLTLIATANQGSEATYESGFVIDKFPISRPNLTFSTLTVSNMSPEDSSIYLCSVVQGAGGYTFGSGTRLTVV.

This clonotype was observed a few times. The J gene is TRBJ2-1, the V gene TRBV11-2, with TRBD1 as a possible D gene (6 bases). V dropped 1 base and J dropped 2 bases, with 6 bases sitting between them. The CDR3 has 14 amino acids. The germline V gene encodes CDR1 SGHAT and CDR2 FQNNGV. The CDR3 coding sequence is TGTGCCAGCAGCTTAGGGACAGCCTACAATGAGCAGTTCTTC. It encodes CASSLGTAYNEQFF. Using reference TRBV11-2 and TRBJ2-1 for the parts outside the CDR3, the full variable domain is EAGVAQSPRYKIIEKRQSVAFWCNPISGHATLYWYQQILGQGPKLLIQFQNNGVVDDSQLPKDRFSAERLKGVDSTLKIQPAKLEDSAVYLCASSLGTAYNEQFFGPGTRLTVL.

The chain couples TRBV11-3 to TRBJ2-7; D remains ambiguous. The germline gives CDR1 SGHNT, CDR2 YENEEA. The V and J ends lost 5 bases and 1 base respectively, with 9 bases between them. There are 13 residues in the CDR3. CDR3 in amino acids: CASSDDKSYEQYF. The CDR3 DNA reads as TGTGCCAGCAGCGACGACAAATCCTACGAGCAGTACTTC.

This clonotype occurred a few times. The chain carries TRBV7-2 and TRBJ1-2, with 9 bases lining up with TRBD1. Germline V gene lookup returns CDR1 SGHTA and CDR2 FQGNSA. CDR3 length: 14 residues. With V trimmed by 5 bases and J by 6 bases, 7 bases remained unmatched. For the CDR3, the DNA is TGTGCCAGCAGCACACAACAGGGGGCCAATGGCTACACCTTC. Amino acids: CASSTQQGANGYTF. Combining the CDR3 with reference TRBV7-2 and TRBJ1-2 gives the whole variable domain GAGVSQSPSNKVTEKGKDVELRCDPISGHTALYWYRQSLGQGLEFLIYFQGNSAPDKSGLPSDRFSAERTGGSVSTLTIQRTQQEDSAVYLCASSTQQGANGYTFGSGTRLTVV.

This clonotype was counted a few times. V gene TRBV19 combines with J gene TRBJ1-5; D is undetermined. V was cut by 6 bases and J by 3 bases, with 18 bases left in between. Germline V gene sequence: CDR1 LNHDA, CDR2 SQIVND (reference sequence). CDR3 length: 16 amino acids. Here the CDR3 DNA reads TGTGCCAGTAGCCCATACAGTGTCTATTCCAATCAGCCCCAGCATTTT. Translated: CASSPYSVYSNQPQHF. Full variable domain (outside the CDR3, taken from reference TRBV19 and TRBJ1-5): DGGITQSPKYLFRKEGQNVTLSCEQNLNHDAMYWYRQDPGQGLRLIYYSQIVNDFQKGDIAEGYSVSREKKESFPLTVTSAQKNPTAFYLCASSPYSVYSNQPQHFGDGTRLSIL.

The chain uses TRBV7-8 and TRBJ1-2, with TRBD1 matching over 8 bases. V lost 5 bases, J lost 8 bases, and 4 bases stayed unmatched. The germline CDR1 and CDR2 sequences are SGHVS and FQNEAQ. The CDR3 is 12 amino acids. CDR3 bases: TGTGCCAGCAGCCGCGGACAGGGCGGCTACACCTTC. The encoded protein is CASSRGQGGYTF. The full variable domain, rest sourced from reference TRBV7-8 and TRBJ1-2, is GAGVSQSPRYKVAKRGQDVALRCDPISGHVSLFWYQQALGQGPEFLTYFQNEAQLDKSGLPSDRFFAERPEGSVSTLKIQRTQQEDSAVYLCASSRGQGGYTFGSGTRLTVV.

With respect to this clonotype: One end of the junction varies from germline; a read error may be responsible. The genes are TRBV6-1 and TRBJ2-7, with 7 nucleotides matching TRBD1. This CDR3 has 12 residues. CDR1 and CDR2 from the germline V gene are MNHNS and SASEGT. CDR3 coding DNA: TGCGCCAGCAGACGGGACAGCTACGAGCAGTACTTC. It codes for CASRRDSYEQYF.

The sample holds many counts of this clonotype. Sequence at one end of the junction differs from germline and may be a read error. The chain couples TRBV3-1 to TRBJ1-1; 8 bases are a match to TRBD1. Germline-derived CDR1 and CDR2 are LGHDT and YNNKEL (reference sequence). The CDR3 loop spans 14 amino acids. This chain's CDR3 is CASSQDRANTEAFF. The CDR3 DNA sequence: TGCGCCAGCAGCCAGGACAGGGCGAACACTGAAGCTTTCTTT.

This clonotype has more than one count but fewer than ten. This sequence joins TRBV5-1 and TRBJ1-2, with D unresolved. The CDR3 is made up of 13 amino acids. Germline CDR1 reads SGHRS; CDR2 reads YFSETQ. V dropped 7 bases and J dropped 5 bases, with 15 bases sitting between them. The CDR3, as DNA: TGCGCCAGCGGTGACCGCCTCGGTTATGGCTACACCTTC. Translation gives CASGDRLGYGYTF.

This clonotype occurred a few times. V is TRBV5-4 and J is TRBJ2-7; D gene ambiguous. The CDR3 consists of 14 residues. CDR1 is SGHNT, CDR2 YYREEE, per germline (reference sequence). V lost 0 bases to trimming and J lost 6 bases, with 13 bases between them. The CDR3 loop is CASSLVGKSSEQYF. CDR3 sequence (DNA): TGTGCCAGCAGCTTGGTCGGCAAATCTTCCGAGCAGTACTTC.

The chain is built from TRBV29-1 and TRBJ1-1; D gene ambiguous. V lost 6 bases and J lost 5, with 16 bases in between. CDR3 length equals 13 residues. Germline V gene data show CDR1 as SQVTM and CDR2 as ANQGSEA. The CDR3, as DNA: TGCAGCGTCGAGACCGGCCGCGAGACTGAAGCTTTCTTT. Its translation: CSVETGRETEAFF.

This clonotype was observed a handful of times. The rearrangement uses TRBV20-1 and TRBJ2-7, with 10 bases aligning to TRBD2. The V gene end was trimmed by 1 base and the J gene end by 0 bases; junction bases not matched to a gene: 6. Per germline, CDR1 DFQATT and CDR2 SNEGSKA (reference sequence). This CDR3 region has 16 residues. CDR3 amino acids: CSARVGGLAYSYEQYF. CDR3 nucleotides: TGCAGTGCTAGAGTTGGGGGACTAGCGTACTCCTACGAGCAGTACTTC.